This T cell receptor (beta chain) was identified during a study of cytomegalovirus exposure and HLA in healthy donors. Findings and caveats of the study: Several of the most significant clusters were apparently associated with common viral pathogens in a later analysis.

Primers for the PCR totalled 60 Vbeta and 13 Jbeta. This table comes from immunoSEQ multiplex PCR, and its TCRdb copy is limited to in-frame clones, with some not included. The sample carries about 200,000 clones, approximately 79% recorded once. As to this clone: Antigen: not known.

This receptor was obtained from a girl between 10 and 17 years old in good health and CMV-seropositive. The sequenced sample consisted of PBMCs.

CDR3 DNA sequence: TGTGCCAGCAGCGAAAGGTCGTCAGGTGGTAATTCACCCCTCCACTTT. Its translation is CASSERSSGGNSPLHF. The rearrangement links TRBV11-2 to TRBJ1-6; D not certain. This CDR3 has 16 residues. Trimming took 5 bases from V and 6 from J, leaving 17 bases between them. In germline, CDR1 is SGHAT, CDR2 FQNNGV.